A few counts support the clone carrying this TCR beta chain. The data derive from a study of sequential checkpoint blockade in melanoma. Method: immunoSEQ multiplex PCR; TCRdb's copy keeps in-frame clones and lacks some. The sample holds 9,000 to 9,500 clones, approximately 27% seen once. Specified treatment: randomized to nivolumab then ipilimumab (arm A) or the reverse (arm B). Here the sequenced sample was tumor tissue (inferred from file names), taken from a patient given nivolumab and ipilimumab in sequence. The TCR was taken from a human donor with melanoma.

This CDR3 reads CASTDTLRDTEAFF. The CDR3 DNA reads TGTGCCAGCACAGATACGTTGAGGGACACTGAAGCTTTCTTT. V and J are TRBV11-3 and TRBJ1-1; no firm D call. The CDR3 runs 14 residues. Per germline, CDR1 SGHNT and CDR2 YENEEA. V shed 7 bases and J shed 3 bases, with 15 bases lying between them.